The source of this T cell receptor beta chain is a study of beta chain features in type 1 diabetes. By way of CD45RO/CCR7/CD25/CD127/CD95/CD27, the CD4+ regulatory, stem cell-like memory, central memory and naive cells were sorted. The germline V gene encodes CDR1 SGHRS and CDR2 YFSETQ. The CDR3 covers 13 residues. V was pared by 4 bases and J by 9 bases, with 6 bases of the junction left unmatched. Since all of the isolated RNA was reverse transcribed, expressed TCRB transcripts were what got sequenced. Sequencing was performed with immunoSEQ multiplex PCR; in TCRdb, only in-frame clones are kept and a portion is missing. The data contain about 300,000 clones, under 8.5% of them singletons. There are a few counts of this clone. Antigen unknown. The study's findings and limits: TCRB CDR3s were moderately but significantly shorter in Type 1 diabetes patients in all four CD4+ subsets.

V is TRBV5-1 and J is TRBJ1-1, with 10 positions matching TRBD1. The receptor was derived from a woman aged 18-35 years in good health. Sample: central memory CD4+ T cells from blood. CDR3 protein: CASSQDRGTKAFF. The CDR3 DNA is TGCGCCAGCAGCCAGGACAGGGGGACCAAAGCTTTCTTT.